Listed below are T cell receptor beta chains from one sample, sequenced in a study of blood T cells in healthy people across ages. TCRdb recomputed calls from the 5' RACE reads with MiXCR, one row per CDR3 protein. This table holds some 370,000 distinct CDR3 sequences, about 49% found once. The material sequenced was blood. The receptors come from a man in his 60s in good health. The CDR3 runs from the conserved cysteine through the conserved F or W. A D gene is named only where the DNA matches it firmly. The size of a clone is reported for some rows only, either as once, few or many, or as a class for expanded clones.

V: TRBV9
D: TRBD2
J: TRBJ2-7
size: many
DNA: TGTGCCAGCAGCCCCCCAAGAGCGGGAGGGTACGAGCAGTACTTC
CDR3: CASSPPRAGGYEQYF

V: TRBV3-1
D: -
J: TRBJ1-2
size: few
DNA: TGTGCCAGCAGCCAAGCTACACAGGGTGTGGACGGCTACACCTTC
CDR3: CASSQATQGVDGYTF

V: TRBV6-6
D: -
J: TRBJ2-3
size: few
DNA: TGTGCCGGGGGGAGCGCGGATACGCAGTATTTT
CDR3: CAGGSADTQYF

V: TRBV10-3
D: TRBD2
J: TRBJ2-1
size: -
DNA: TGTGCCATCAGTGAGGGACTAGCGGGAGGGTTATACAATGAGCAGTTCTTC
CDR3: CAISEGLAGGLYNEQFF

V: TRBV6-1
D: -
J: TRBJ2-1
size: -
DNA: TGTGCCAGCAGATTCCTAAAGAGCTCCTACAATGAGCAGTTCTTC
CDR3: CASRFLKSSYNEQFF

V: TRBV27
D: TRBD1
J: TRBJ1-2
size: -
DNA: TGTGCCAGCGGTTTGACAGGGCTAGGCTACACCTTC
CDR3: CASGLTGLGYTF

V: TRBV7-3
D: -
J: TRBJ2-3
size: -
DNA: TGTGCCAGCAGCCCACAGGCAACCACAGATACGCAGTATTTT
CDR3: CASSPQATTDTQYF

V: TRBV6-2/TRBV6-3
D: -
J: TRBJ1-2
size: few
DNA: TGTGCCAGCAGCCGGCTACTTGATGGCTACACCTTC
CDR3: CASSRLLDGYTF

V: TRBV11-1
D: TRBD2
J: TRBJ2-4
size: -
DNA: TGTGCCAGCACCGGAAATCGGCTAGCGGGCTCCCCGAGCAAAAACATTCAGTACTTC
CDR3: CASTGNRLAGSPSKNIQYF

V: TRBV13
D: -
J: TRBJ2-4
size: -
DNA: TGTGCCAGCAGCGCGGGTGCGACCAAAAACATTCAGTACTTC
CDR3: CASSAGATKNIQYF

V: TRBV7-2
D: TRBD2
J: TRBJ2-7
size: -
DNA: TGTGCCAGCAGCCTATCTCCGGGGGGGTCCTACGAGCAGTACTTC
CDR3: CASSLSPGGSYEQYF

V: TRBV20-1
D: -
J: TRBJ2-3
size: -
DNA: TGCAGTGCTCTCAGCGGAGCCTCCACAGATACGCAGTATTTT
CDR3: CSALSGASTDTQYF

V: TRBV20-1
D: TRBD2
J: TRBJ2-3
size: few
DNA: TGCAGTGCCCCCCCGCTAGCGGGTACAGATACGCAGTATTTT
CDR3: CSAPPLAGTDTQYF

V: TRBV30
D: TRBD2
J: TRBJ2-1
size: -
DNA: TGTGCCTGGAGTGTAACTAGCGGGAGGTACAATGAGCAGTTCTTC
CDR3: CAWSVTSGRYNEQFF